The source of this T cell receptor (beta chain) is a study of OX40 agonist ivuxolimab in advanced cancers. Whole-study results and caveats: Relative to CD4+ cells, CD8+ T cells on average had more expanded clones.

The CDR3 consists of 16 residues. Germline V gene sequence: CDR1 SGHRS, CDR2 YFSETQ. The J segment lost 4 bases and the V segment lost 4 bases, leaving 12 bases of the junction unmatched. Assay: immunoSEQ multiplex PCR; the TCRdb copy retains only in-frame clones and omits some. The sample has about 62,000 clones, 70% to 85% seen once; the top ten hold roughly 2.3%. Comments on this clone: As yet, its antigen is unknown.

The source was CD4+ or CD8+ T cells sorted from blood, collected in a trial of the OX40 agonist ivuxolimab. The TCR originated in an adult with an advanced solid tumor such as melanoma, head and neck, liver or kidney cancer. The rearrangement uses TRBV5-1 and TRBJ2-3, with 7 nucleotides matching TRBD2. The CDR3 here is CASSGDGLGNSDTQYF. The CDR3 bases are TGCGCCAGCAGCGGGGATGGACTAGGTAATTCAGATACGCAGTATTTT.